Included here is one TCR beta chain sequence, with context. Its antigen is not known. The data belong to a study of CD8+CD57+ T cells in acquired aplastic anemia. Study-level background: Around 3.2 ug was the average amount of DNA from sorted CD4+ and CD8+ cells.

The V gene lost 4 bases and the J gene lost 0 bases, with 8 bases spanning the gap. This CDR3 has 14 residues. CDR1 is MGHDK and CDR2 is SYGVNS in the germline V gene. It was genomic DNA that served as the template for profiling TCR beta VDJ and CDR3. Via MiXCR, TCRdb re-called the reads, giving one row per CDR3 protein. Of roughly 58,000 distinct CDR3 sequences detected, roughly 58% appear once; the ten largest clones hold roughly 2.5%. Study observations and caveats: Researchers reported that CD8+ Simpson's diversity was not significantly different in patients versus controls.

This TCR came from a human donor in good health, serving as a control. The sequencing input was sorted CD4+, CD8+, or CD8+CD57+ T cells (not recorded which) from PBMCs. V gene TRBV25-1 combines with J gene TRBJ2-3; D gene ambiguous. The CDR3: CASSGHTSTDTQYF. The DNA of the CDR3 is TGTGCCAGCAGTGGGCACACGAGCACAGATACGCAGTATTTT.